This TCR beta chain was sequenced in a study of blood T cell repertoires in COVID-19. Study in general: Donors in the United States, Italy and Spain gave samples during acute or convalescent COVID-19. T cells, B-cell-depleted T cells, or PBMCs supplied cDNA or gDNA.

In this sample, this clone turned up once. The repertoire was sequenced with immunoSEQ multiplex PCR; TCRdb's copy has only in-frame clones and lacks some. The data contain a few hundred thousand clones, 85% to 90% of them singletons. The sequenced material came from peripheral blood. The origin of this receptor is a woman aged 35 to 49 who had recovered from COVID-19.

This chain's CDR3 is CASSSGQVPQPQHF. The CDR3, as DNA: TGTGCCAGCAGCTCGGGACAGGTTCCCCAGCCCCAGCATTTT. The chain links TRBV7-2 to TRBJ1-5; 8 bases align to TRBD1. V shed 4 bases and J 7 bases; nucleotides not matched to a gene: 6. This CDR3 has 14 amino acids. Germline lookup yields CDR1 SGHTA and CDR2 FQGNSA.